This T cell receptor beta chain was observed in a study of breast tumors, draining lymph nodes, adjacent tissues. Study-wide findings and caveats: Compared with basal-like, luminal-like tumors shared significantly more repertoire with nontumor tissue. Tumor T cell lymph node origin was a supported hypothesis, not proven. Tumors had less TCR diversity than lymph nodes, more than nontumor tissue. Most tumor T cells seemingly derive from lymph node, then expand in tumor.

TCRdb re-derived calls from the multiplex PCR reads in MiXCR, one entry per CDR3 protein. The sample holds under 250,000 distinct CDR3 sequences, about 30% seen once. The sample holds many counts of this clonotype. No antigen is known for it. Breast cancer patients provided tissue from their axillary draining lymph nodes. V shed 4 bases and J shed 4 bases, with 12 bases lying between them. This CDR3 is built from 14 residues. CDR1 SGDLS and CDR2 YYNGEE come from the germline V gene. The sequenced sample was axillary lymph node tissue. This chain uses TRBV9 with TRBJ2-1; D is uncertain. This clonotype originated in a female donor with breast cancer. Some clones in this sample may be carry-over from other donors' samples. The CDR3 nucleotides are TGTGCCAGCAGCCCTAACTTGATATACAATGAGCAGTTCTTC. Translation: CASSPNLIYNEQFF.